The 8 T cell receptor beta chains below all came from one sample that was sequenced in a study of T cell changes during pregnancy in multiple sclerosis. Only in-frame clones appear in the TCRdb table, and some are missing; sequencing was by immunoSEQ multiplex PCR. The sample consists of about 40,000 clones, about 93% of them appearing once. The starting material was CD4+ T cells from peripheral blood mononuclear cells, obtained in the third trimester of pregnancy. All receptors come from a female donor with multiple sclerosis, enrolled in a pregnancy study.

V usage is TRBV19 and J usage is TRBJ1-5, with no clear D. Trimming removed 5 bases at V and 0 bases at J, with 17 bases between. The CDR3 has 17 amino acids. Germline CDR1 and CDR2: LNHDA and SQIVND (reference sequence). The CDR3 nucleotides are TGTGCCAGTAGTTCAACACGGTTCCGGGATAGCAATCAGCCCCAGCATTTT. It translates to CASSSTRFRDSNQPQHF.

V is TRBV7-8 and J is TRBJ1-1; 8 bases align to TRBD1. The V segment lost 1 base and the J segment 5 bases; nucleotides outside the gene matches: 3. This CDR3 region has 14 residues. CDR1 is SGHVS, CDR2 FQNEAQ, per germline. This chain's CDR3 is CASSLVQGATEAFF. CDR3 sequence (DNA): TGTGCCAGCAGCTTAGTCCAGGGGGCAACTGAAGCTTTCTTT.

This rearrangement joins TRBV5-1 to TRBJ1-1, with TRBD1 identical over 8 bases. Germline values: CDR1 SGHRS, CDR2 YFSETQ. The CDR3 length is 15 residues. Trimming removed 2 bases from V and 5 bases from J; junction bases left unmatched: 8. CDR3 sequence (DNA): TGCGCCAGCAGCTTAGACAGGGGCGGAGGGACTGAAGCTTTCTTT. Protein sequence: CASSLDRGGGTEAFF.

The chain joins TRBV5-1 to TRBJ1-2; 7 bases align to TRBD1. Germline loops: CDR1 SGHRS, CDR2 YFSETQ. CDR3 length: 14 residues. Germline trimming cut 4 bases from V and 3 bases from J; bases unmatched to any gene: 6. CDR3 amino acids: CASSLETGDYGYTF. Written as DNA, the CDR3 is TGCGCCAGCAGCCTGGAAACAGGGGACTATGGCTACACCTTC.

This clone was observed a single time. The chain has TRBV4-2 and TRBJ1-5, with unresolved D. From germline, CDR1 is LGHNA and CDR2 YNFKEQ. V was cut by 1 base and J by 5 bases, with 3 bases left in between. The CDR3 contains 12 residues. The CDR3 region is CASSQADQPQHF. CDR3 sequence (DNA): TGTGCCAGCAGCCAAGCAGATCAGCCCCAGCATTTT.

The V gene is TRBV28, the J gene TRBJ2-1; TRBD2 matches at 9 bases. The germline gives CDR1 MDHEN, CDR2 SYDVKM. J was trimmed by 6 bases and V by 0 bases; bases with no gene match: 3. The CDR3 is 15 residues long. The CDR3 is CASSLWAGGPNEQFF. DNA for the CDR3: TGTGCCAGCAGTTTATGGGCGGGAGGGCCCAATGAGCAGTTCTTC.

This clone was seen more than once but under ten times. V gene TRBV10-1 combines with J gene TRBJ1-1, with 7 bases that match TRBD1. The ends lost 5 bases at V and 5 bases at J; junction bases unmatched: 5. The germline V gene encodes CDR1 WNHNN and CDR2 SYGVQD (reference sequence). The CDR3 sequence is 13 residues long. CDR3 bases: TGCGCCAGCAGTCAGGGGGGATGGACTGAAGCTTTCTTT. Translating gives CASSQGGWTEAFF.

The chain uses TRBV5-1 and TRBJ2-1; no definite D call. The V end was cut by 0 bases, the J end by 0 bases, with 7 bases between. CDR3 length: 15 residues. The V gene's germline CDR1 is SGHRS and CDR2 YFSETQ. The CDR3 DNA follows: TGCGCCAGCAGCTTGGACGTGAGCTCCTACAATGAGCAGTTCTTC. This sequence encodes CASSLDVSSYNEQFF.